This is a list of T cell receptor beta chains from one sample in a study of blood T cells in healthy people across ages. One entry per CDR3 protein, called by TCRdb with MiXCR from the 5' RACE reads. The sample includes 700,000 or so distinct CDR3 sequences, 22% of them seen just once. Material: blood. The origin of the receptors is a man between 65 and 85 years old in good health. Each CDR3 is given with its conserved first and last residue. The order of the fields is CDR3 protein, CDR3 DNA, D gene, J gene, clone size, V gene. The D gene is left open where the match is weak. Expanded clones get a size class; other rows say once, few or many, or leave the size out.

CDR3 protein: CASSFTGNNEQFF
CDR3 DNA: TGTGCCAGTAGTTTTACAGGTAACAATGAGCAGTTCTTC
D gene: .
J gene: TRBJ2-1
clone size: .
V gene: TRBV12-3/TRBV12-4

CDR3 protein: CSARRTGGTSKQTQYF
CDR3 DNA: TGCAGTGCTAGGAGGACAGGGGGCACCTCTAAGCAGACCCAGTACTTC
D gene: TRBD1
J gene: TRBJ2-5
clone size: .
V gene: TRBV20-1

CDR3 protein: CASSSSGADQETQYF
CDR3 DNA: TGTGCCAGCAGTTCATCTGGAGCAGATCAAGAGACCCAGTACTTC
D gene: .
J gene: TRBJ2-5
clone size: few
V gene: TRBV12-3/TRBV12-4

CDR3 protein: CASSPGQVVRNEQFF
CDR3 DNA: TGCGCCAGCAGCCCGGGACAGGTGGTTCGGAATGAGCAGTTCTTC
D gene: TRBD1
J gene: TRBJ2-1
clone size: few
V gene: TRBV5-1

CDR3 protein: CSALAGVGNEQFF
CDR3 DNA: TGCAGCGCCCTAGCGGGAGTCGGAAATGAGCAGTTCTTC
D gene: TRBD2
J gene: TRBJ2-1
clone size: few
V gene: TRBV29-1

CDR3 protein: CASSSLGTSGTSTDTQYF
CDR3 DNA: TGTGCCAGCAGCTCACTTGGGACTAGCGGGACGAGCACAGATACGCAGTATTTT
D gene: TRBD2
J gene: TRBJ2-3
clone size: once
V gene: TRBV7-2

CDR3 protein: CASIPGLAVTDTQYF
CDR3 DNA: TGTGCCAGCATTCCGGGGCTAGCGGTTACAGATACGCAGTATTTT
D gene: TRBD2
J gene: TRBJ2-3
clone size: .
V gene: TRBV7-9

CDR3 protein: CASGGPSGRAHEQFF
CDR3 DNA: TGTGCCAGCGGGGGCCCTAGCGGGAGGGCCCATGAGCAGTTCTTC
D gene: TRBD2
J gene: TRBJ2-1
clone size: few
V gene: TRBV6-2/TRBV6-3

CDR3 protein: CASSSTRMNTEAFF
CDR3 DNA: TGTGCCAGCAGTTCGACCAGGATGAACACTGAAGCTTTCTTT
D gene: .
J gene: TRBJ1-1
clone size: .
V gene: TRBV12-3/TRBV12-4

CDR3 protein: CASSLPGLQDEQYF
CDR3 DNA: TGTGCCAGCAGTCTACCGGGACTACAGGACGAGCAGTACTTC
D gene: TRBD2
J gene: TRBJ2-7
clone size: many
V gene: TRBV28

CDR3 protein: CASSQRRDRANTGELFF
CDR3 DNA: TGTGCCAGCAGCCAGCGCCGGGACAGAGCAAACACCGGGGAGCTGTTTTTT
D gene: TRBD1
J gene: TRBJ2-2
clone size: .
V gene: TRBV14

CDR3 protein: CSARDPRAGLAGYIQYF
CDR3 DNA: TGCAGTGCTAGAGATCCACGGGCGGGACTAGCGGGTTACATTCAGTACTTC
D gene: TRBD2
J gene: TRBJ2-4
clone size: few
V gene: TRBV20-1

CDR3 protein: CASSREGLAGAYNEQFF
CDR3 DNA: TGTGCCAGCAGCCGAGAGGGACTAGCGGGGGCCTACAATGAGCAGTTCTTC
D gene: TRBD2
J gene: TRBJ2-1
clone size: .
V gene: TRBV7-9

CDR3 protein: CASSYSGSGNEQFF
CDR3 DNA: TGTGCCAGCAGTTACTCGGGTAGCGGCAATGAGCAGTTCTTC
D gene: .
J gene: TRBJ2-1
clone size: few
V gene: TRBV6-5

CDR3 protein: CASSLVASGYRTDTQYF
CDR3 DNA: TGTGCCAGCAGCTTGGTAGCTAGCGGGTACCGTACAGATACGCAGTATTTT
D gene: TRBD2
J gene: TRBJ2-3
clone size: .
V gene: TRBV5-6

CDR3 protein: CASSPTGQGEKLFF
CDR3 DNA: TGTGCCAGCAGTCCGACAGGGCAAGGTGAAAAACTGTTTTTT
D gene: TRBD1
J gene: TRBJ1-4
clone size: .
V gene: TRBV2

CDR3 protein: CASSEDRGPYNEQFF
CDR3 DNA: TGTGCCAGCAGTGAAGATAGGGGGCCATACAATGAGCAGTTCTTC
D gene: TRBD1
J gene: TRBJ2-1
clone size: .
V gene: TRBV6-1

CDR3 protein: CASSRQYDYEQYF
CDR3 DNA: TGTGCCTCTTCCCGACAGTACGACTACGAGCAGTACTTC
D gene: .
J gene: TRBJ2-7
clone size: few
V gene: TRBV27

CDR3 protein: CASSDSGTGGDLAKNIQYF
CDR3 DNA: TGTGCCAGCAGTGACTCCGGGACAGGGGGAGATCTAGCCAAAAACATTCAGTACTTC
D gene: TRBD1
J gene: TRBJ2-4
clone size: few
V gene: TRBV6-6

CDR3 protein: CASSLVSGTDEKLFF
CDR3 DNA: TGTGCCAGCAGCTTAGTATCCGGGACCGATGAAAAACTGTTTTTT
D gene: .
J gene: TRBJ1-4
clone size: few
V gene: TRBV7-2

CDR3 protein: CASSLRGLSGNTIYF
CDR3 DNA: TGTGCCAGCAGTTTAAGGGGCCTCTCTGGAAACACCATATATTTT
D gene: .
J gene: TRBJ1-3
clone size: .
V gene: TRBV12-3/TRBV12-4

CDR3 protein: CASSEPRTEKNIQYF
CDR3 DNA: TGTGCCAGCAGTGAGCCTCGGACAGAGAAAAACATTCAGTACTTC
D gene: .
J gene: TRBJ2-4
clone size: many
V gene: TRBV12-3/TRBV12-4

CDR3 protein: CASSRPGQFIWNTEAFF
CDR3 DNA: TGTGCCAGCAGCCGGCCGGGACAGTTTATTTGGAACACTGAAGCTTTCTTT
D gene: TRBD1
J gene: TRBJ1-1
clone size: many
V gene: TRBV14

CDR3 protein: CASSRQGAYGYTF
CDR3 DNA: TGTGCCAGCAGCCGACAGGGGGCTTATGGCTACACCTTC
D gene: TRBD1
J gene: TRBJ1-2
clone size: .
V gene: TRBV12-3/TRBV12-4

CDR3 protein: CASSWEGQLNQPQHF
CDR3 DNA: TGCGCCAGCAGCTGGGAGGGACAGCTAAATCAGCCCCAGCATTTT
D gene: TRBD1
J gene: TRBJ1-5
clone size: few
V gene: TRBV5-1

CDR3 protein: CASSSPILDTQYF
CDR3 DNA: TGTGCCAGCAGTTCCCCCATTTTGGATACGCAGTATTTT
D gene: .
J gene: TRBJ2-3
clone size: few
V gene: TRBV27

CDR3 protein: CASSLDPGARSYEQFF
CDR3 DNA: TGTGCCAGCAGCTTAGACCCAGGGGCCCGCTCCTATGAGCAGTTCTTC
D gene: .
J gene: TRBJ2-1
clone size: few
V gene: TRBV7-6

CDR3 protein: CASSQSRGAVGYTF
CDR3 DNA: TGTGCCAGCAGCCAATCTCGGGGGGCTGTTGGCTACACCTTC
D gene: .
J gene: TRBJ1-2
clone size: few
V gene: TRBV14

CDR3 protein: CAAKERDYWSF
CDR3 DNA: TGTGCCGCCAAAGAGAGGGACTACTGGAGCTTC
D gene: TRBD2
J gene: TRBJ2-5
clone size: few
V gene: TRBV28

CDR3 protein: CASSYDLDGSTEAFF
CDR3 DNA: TGTGCCAGCAGTTACGACCTGGATGGAAGCACTGAAGCTTTCTTT
D gene: .
J gene: TRBJ1-1
clone size: .
V gene: TRBV6-5

CDR3 protein: CAWSVLGLTGELFF
CDR3 DNA: TGTGCCTGGAGTGTACTGGGTCTCACCGGGGAGCTGTTTTTT
D gene: .
J gene: TRBJ2-2
clone size: .
V gene: TRBV30

CDR3 protein: CSARTGDTTEAFF
CDR3 DNA: TGCAGCGCCCGGACAGGAGACACGACTGAAGCTTTCTTT
D gene: TRBD1
J gene: TRBJ1-1
clone size: .
V gene: TRBV29-1

CDR3 protein: CSSHSGTSWDEQFF
CDR3 DNA: TGCAGCTCCCATAGCGGGACTTCTTGGGATGAGCAGTTCTTC
D gene: TRBD2
J gene: TRBJ2-1
clone size: few
V gene: TRBV29-1

CDR3 protein: CASSVWTGEGRDTQYF
CDR3 DNA: TGTGCCAGCAGCGTATGGACAGGGGAAGGAAGAGATACGCAGTATTTT
D gene: TRBD1
J gene: TRBJ2-3
clone size: few
V gene: TRBV9

CDR3 protein: CASSLGGKSSYEQYF
CDR3 DNA: TGTGCCAGCAGCTTGGGAGGGAAGAGCTCCTACGAGCAGTACTTC
D gene: TRBD2
J gene: TRBJ2-7
clone size: .
V gene: TRBV7-2

CDR3 protein: CASSSAGGRTDTQYF
CDR3 DNA: TGCGCCAGCAGTTCTGCGGGGGGCCGCACAGATACGCAGTATTTT
D gene: TRBD2
J gene: TRBJ2-3
clone size: .
V gene: TRBV5-1

CDR3 protein: CATSDDLNTEAFF
CDR3 DNA: TGTGCCACCAGTGACGACTTGAACACTGAAGCTTTCTTT
D gene: .
J gene: TRBJ1-1
clone size: many
V gene: TRBV24-1

CDR3 protein: CASSYPQGRNEKLFF
CDR3 DNA: TGTGCCAGCAGTTACCCACAGGGGAGAAATGAAAAACTGTTTTTT
D gene: TRBD1
J gene: TRBJ1-4
clone size: few
V gene: TRBV6-6

CDR3 protein: CASSSLAVGTDTQYF
CDR3 DNA: TGTGCCAGTAGTTCCCTAGCGGTGGGCACAGATACGCAGTATTTT
D gene: TRBD2
J gene: TRBJ2-3
clone size: few
V gene: TRBV19

CDR3 protein: CASSPGPGNYGYTF
CDR3 DNA: TGTGCCAGCAGCCCCGGACCGGGAAACTATGGCTACACCTTC
D gene: .
J gene: TRBJ1-2
clone size: .
V gene: TRBV7-2

CDR3 protein: CVSGYEQYF
CDR3 DNA: TGTGTTAGCGGCTACGAGCAGTACTTC
D gene: .
J gene: TRBJ2-7
clone size: .
V gene: TRBV6-5

CDR3 protein: CASSKDSQSIYGYTF
CDR3 DNA: TGTGCCAGCAGCAAGGACAGCCAGTCTATCTATGGCTACACCTTC
D gene: .
J gene: TRBJ1-2
clone size: .
V gene: TRBV9

CDR3 protein: CSAPISTDTQYF
CDR3 DNA: TGCAGTGCTCCGATAAGTACAGATACGCAGTATTTT
D gene: .
J gene: TRBJ2-3
clone size: .
V gene: TRBV20-1

CDR3 protein: CAKRKPRDRVGDSPLHF
CDR3 DNA: TGTGCCAAACGAAAGCCACGGGACAGGGTGGGCGATTCACCCCTCCACTTT
D gene: TRBD1
J gene: TRBJ1-6
clone size: few
V gene: TRBV9

CDR3 protein: CASRKSGPGNEQFF
CDR3 DNA: TGTGCCAGCAGAAAGAGCGGGCCTGGGAATGAGCAGTTCTTC
D gene: .
J gene: TRBJ2-1
clone size: few
V gene: TRBV7-3